These 30 T cell receptor beta chains were sequenced from one sample in a study of CD8 T cells in Susac syndrome. With random hexamers, reverse transcription was performed on roughly 0.5 to 1 ug of RNA. In TCRdb, the immunoSEQ multiplex PCR reads were re-called with MiXCR into one record per CDR3 protein. The sample has about 180,000 distinct CDR3 sequences, approximately 95% seen once; the top ten hold approximately 0.09%. Material for sequencing was CD4+ T cells from PBMCs. These receptors were taken from a human donor with multiple sclerosis.

The rearrangement links TRBV28 to TRBJ2-2; no clear D gene. This CDR3 comprises 15 residues. From germline, CDR1 is MDHEN and CDR2 SYDVKM. V lost 5 bases to trimming and J lost 8 bases, with 18 bases between them. The CDR3 nucleotides read TGTGCCAGCAGTCCCTGGATGTTCAACGGGGGGGAGCTGTTTTTT. Its translation: CASSPWMFNGGELFF.

The chain is built from TRBV2 and TRBJ1-5; TRBD1 matches 8 bases. Germline-derived CDR1 and CDR2 are SNHLY and FYNNEI. CDR3 length equals 14 residues. V was clipped by 2 bases and J by 4 bases; unmatched bases: 1. DNA of the CDR3: TGTGCCAGCAGTGAACAGGGGGCGAATCAGCCCCAGCATTTT. Its protein is CASSEQGANQPQHF. Supplemented by reference TRBV2 and TRBJ1-5, the full variable domain reads EPEVTQTPSHQVTQMGQEVILRCVPISNHLYFYWYRQILGQKVEFLVSFYNNEISEKSEIFDDQFSVERPDGSNFTLKIRSTKLEDSAMYFCASSEQGANQPQHFGDGTRLSIL.

V gene TRBV2 combines with J gene TRBJ2-5; 7 nucleotides agree with TRBD1. Germline CDR1 is SNHLY and CDR2 is FYNNEI. The CDR3 runs 14 residues. V trimming: 2 bases; J trimming: 7 bases; junction bases outside the gene matches: 7. CDR3 in DNA: TGTGCCAGCAGTGAACGAGGGGGCCACGGGACCCAGTACTTC. Amino acid sequence: CASSERGGHGTQYF.

The chain carries TRBV11-2 and TRBJ2-1; TRBD1 aligns across 7 bases. The trim removed 6 bases at V and 6 bases at J, leaving 8 bases unmatched. This CDR3 is built from 14 residues. The germline V gene encodes CDR1 SGHAT and CDR2 FQNNGV. This chain's CDR3 is CASRAPAGGNEQFF. CDR3 coding DNA: TGTGCCAGCAGAGCACCTGCAGGGGGCAATGAGCAGTTCTTC.

To note about this clonotype: One junction end disagrees with the germline gene, perhaps due to a read error. The chain uses TRBV2 and TRBJ2-5; D call uncertain. There are 11 residues in the CDR3. Per the germline V gene, CDR1 is SNHLY and CDR2 is FYNNEI. This CDR3 is CASREAETQYF. CDR3 coding DNA: TGTGCCAGCAGAGAAGCTGAGACCCAGTACTTC.

The rearrangement uses TRBV9 and TRBJ1-1, with D unclear. Germline V CDR1 and CDR2: SGDLS, YYNGEE. This CDR3 is 14 amino acids long. Trimming stripped 2 bases from V and 0 bases from J, with 8 bases between. The CDR3 sequence is CASSVAPVNTEAFF. The CDR3 DNA sequence: TGTGCCAGCAGCGTGGCTCCCGTGAACACTGAAGCTTTCTTT.

The chain couples TRBV9 to TRBJ1-2; perhaps TRBD1 as D (6 bases). Germline V lookup: CDR1 SGDLS, CDR2 YYNGEE. V lost 3 bases, J lost 2 bases, and 11 bases lay in between. The CDR3 spans 14 residues. The CDR3 nucleotides read TGTGCCAGCAGCGCCTTGACAGGAAACTATGGCTACACCTTC. Translating gives CASSALTGNYGYTF.

The chain uses TRBV5-1 and TRBJ1-6, with D maybe TRBD1 (6 bases). Trimming cost V 1 base and J 7 bases, with 15 bases left between them. The CDR3 consists of 16 residues. The V gene's germline CDR1 is SGHRS and CDR2 YFSETQ. The DNA of the CDR3 is TGCGCCAGCAGCTTGTTTTCCCAGGGGCGGAATTCACCCCTCCACTTT. This translates into CASSLFSQGRNSPLHF.

This clonotype was seen a single time. This chain joins TRBV30 and TRBJ2-7, with D possibly matching TRBD1 (5 bases). V dropped 3 bases and J dropped 2 bases, with 11 bases sitting between them. The CDR3 has 13 residues. Germline assignment: CDR1 GTSNPN and CDR2 SVGIG (reference sequence). CDR3 in DNA: TGTGCCTGGAGCCCCGACAGTACCTACGAGCAGTACTTC. Amino acid sequence: CAWSPDSTYEQYF.

The V call is TRBV20-1, the J call TRBJ1-5; TRBD1 is a possible D gene (6 bases). The germline V and J ends were trimmed by 3 bases and 7 bases, with 16 bases remaining between them. The CDR3 loop spans 14 amino acids. Germline V gives CDR1 DFQATT, CDR2 SNEGSKA (reference sequence). DNA for the CDR3: TGCAGTGCTAGGCCTGGGGGCGCTGAGCAGCCCCAGCATTTT. It yields the protein CSARPGGAEQPQHF.

Regarding this clonotype: Its ends do not fully match the called genes, so a read error is possible. The V call is TRBV5-1, the J call TRBJ2-1, with D possibly TRBD2 on 6 matching bases. The CDR3 length is 15 residues. Germline lookup yields CDR1 SGHRS and CDR2 YFSETQ. The CDR3, as DNA: TGCGCCAGCAGCTTGGGGGGCAGGGAGGACAATGGGCAGTTCTTC. Translating it yields CASSLGGREDNGQFF.

The chain joins TRBV28 to TRBJ2-7; the D is unclear. V dropped 4 bases and J dropped 2 bases, with 12 bases sitting between them. Germline CDR1 reads MDHEN; CDR2 reads SYDVKM. The CDR3 has 14 amino acids. The CDR3 DNA reads TGTGCCAGCAGTTCTCCCGGGTTCGCCTACGAGCAGTACTTC. This codes for CASSSPGFAYEQYF. Combining the CDR3 with reference TRBV28 and TRBJ2-7 gives the whole variable domain DVKVTQSSRYLVKRTGEKVFLECVQDMDHENMFWYRQDPGLGLRLIYFSYDVKMKEKGDIPEGYSVSREKKERFSLILESASTNQTSMYLCASSSPGFAYEQYFGPGTRLTVT.

The chain couples TRBV30 to TRBJ1-1; weak D call: TRBD1 (6 bases). The CDR3 loop spans 12 amino acids. Germline V CDR1 and CDR2: GTSNPN, SVGIG (reference sequence). Trimming removed 0 bases at V and 6 bases at J, with 8 bases between. CDR3 bases: TGTGCCTGGAGTGTACGGGGGCCTGAAGCTTTCTTT. It is translated as CAWSVRGPEAFF.

The chain employs TRBV20-1 and TRBJ2-5; 14 bases match TRBD2. Looked up from germline, CDR1 is DFQATT and CDR2 is SNEGSKA (reference sequence). This CDR3 has 16 amino acids. V gave up 2 bases and J gave up 3 bases; unmatched junction bases: 5. The CDR3 is CSARPRLAGGKETQYF. CDR3 bases: TGCAGTGCTAGACCTCGACTAGCGGGGGGGAAAGAGACCCAGTACTTC.

This chain connects TRBV5-1 to TRBJ2-3, with D uncertain. CDR1 and CDR2 from the germline V gene are SGHRS and YFSETQ. The CDR3 sequence is 15 residues long. Trimming stripped 4 bases from V and 3 bases from J, with 15 bases between. CDR3 protein: CASSLGSDGTDTQYF. The CDR3 DNA reads TGCGCCAGCAGCCTGGGGTCGGACGGGACAGATACGCAGTATTTT.

The genes are TRBV3-1 and TRBJ1-5, with TRBD1 matching 7 bases. This CDR3 has 14 amino acids. V dropped 5 bases and J dropped 5; count of bases not matched to a gene: 6. Germline assignment: CDR1 LGHDT and CDR2 YNNKEL (reference sequence). The CDR3 bases are TGTGCCAGCAGCTCAGACAGGGCCGATCAGCCCCAGCATTTT. This gives the protein CASSSDRADQPQHF.

V usage is TRBV3-1 and J usage is TRBJ2-7; D possibly uses TRBD1 or TRBD2 (6 bases each). The germline V and J ends were trimmed by 0 bases and 0 bases, with 12 bases remaining between them. The CDR3 covers 16 residues. Germline V gene data show CDR1 as LGHDT and CDR2 as YNNKEL (reference sequence). The CDR3 is CASSQDPGGLSYEQYF. As DNA, the CDR3 is TGTGCCAGCAGCCAAGATCCCGGGGGCCTCTCCTACGAGCAGTACTTC.

The rearrangement links TRBV6-1 to TRBJ2-5; no clear D gene. Per germline, CDR1 MNHNS and CDR2 SASEGT. V lost 4 bases and J 5 bases, leaving 14 bases between the germline ends. The CDR3 contains 14 residues. The chain's CDR3 is CASSGALRTETQYF. In DNA form, the CDR3 reads TGTGCCAGCAGTGGGGCACTGAGGACGGAGACCCAGTACTTC.

This rearrangement joins TRBV2 to TRBJ2-1; D remains unclear. Germline V gene lookup returns CDR1 SNHLY and CDR2 FYNNEI. Trimming stripped 6 bases from V and 0 bases from J, with 12 bases between. The CDR3 length is 15 residues. CDR3 nucleotide sequence: TGTGCCAGCAGCGGTGGGCTGAACTCCTACAATGAGCAGTTCTTC. This gives the protein CASSGGLNSYNEQFF.

The rearrangement uses TRBV9 and TRBJ2-3; TRBD2 matches at 11 bases. After removal of 2 bases from V and 1 base from J, the junction contained 0 bases not matched to a gene. The CDR3 has 15 amino acids. Germline CDR1 is SGDLS and CDR2 is YYNGEE. The CDR3 DNA is TGTGCCAGCAGCGTGACTAGCGGGGGCACAGATACGCAGTATTTT. As protein: CASSVTSGGTDTQYF.

The chain links TRBV20-1 to TRBJ2-4; 14 positions match TRBD2. Losses at the gene ends were 6 bases for V and 0 bases for J; bases not matched to a gene: 10. CDR1 is DFQATT and CDR2 is SNEGSKA in the germline V gene (reference sequence). The CDR3 length is 18 residues. The CDR3 nucleotides are TGCAGTGCCCCCCCGGGACTAGCGGGGGTCACAGCCAAAAACATTCAGTACTTC. This translates into CSAPPGLAGVTAKNIQYF.

The sample holds one count of this clonotype. The J gene is TRBJ1-5, the V gene TRBV6-2 or TRBV6-3, with 7 bases lining up with TRBD1. CDR3 length: 14 residues. With 9 bases clipped from V and 1 base from J, the junction kept 6 bases outside the gene matches. The germline gives CDR1 MNHEY, CDR2 SVGEGT. The CDR3 DNA is TGTGCCAGTGTCCGGGACAGCAGCAATCAGCCCCAGCATTTT. Amino acids: CASVRDSSNQPQHF.

CDR3 region: CASSFGQGAPNYGYTF. The CDR3 DNA follows: TGTGCCAGCAGCTTCGGACAGGGGGCTCCTAACTATGGCTACACCTTC. The chain employs TRBV7-9 and TRBJ1-2, with 11 nucleotides matching TRBD1. V lost 3 bases to trimming and J lost 0 bases; unmatched junction nucleotides: 3. From germline, CDR1 is SEHNR and CDR2 FQNEAQ (reference sequence). The CDR3 is 16 amino acids.

The V call is TRBV20-1, the J call TRBJ1-5, with TRBD1 as a possible D gene (5 bases). Germline CDR1 reads DFQATT; CDR2 reads SNEGSKA (reference sequence). CDR3 length equals 15 residues. V lost 5 bases and J lost 2, with 16 bases in between. Written as DNA, the CDR3 is TGCAGTGCTGCTAAGGGGTGGAGAGGCAATCAGCCCCAGCATTTT. Protein: CSAAKGWRGNQPQHF.

CDR3 sequence (DNA): TGTGCCAGCAGCCTCCGAGGGGGAGTTGATGTGGAGACCCAGTACTTC. Residues: CASSLRGGVDVETQYF. The chain carries TRBV3-1 and TRBJ2-5; a weak D match, TRBD1 (6 bases). V was clipped by 4 bases and J by 5 bases, with 20 bases between them. Germline V gives CDR1 LGHDT, CDR2 YNNKEL (reference sequence). The CDR3 runs 16 residues.

The chain has TRBV3-1 and TRBJ1-2, with D perhaps TRBD1 (6 bases). The CDR3 length is 13 residues. From germline, CDR1 is LGHDT and CDR2 YNNKEL (reference sequence). The germline V and J ends were trimmed by 5 bases and 8 bases, with 15 bases remaining between them. The DNA of the CDR3 is TGTGCCAGCAGCTACGGACAGTACAGGGGCTACACCTTC. This gives the protein CASSYGQYRGYTF.

The chain employs TRBV11-2 and TRBJ2-5; D gene ambiguous. Germline-derived CDR1 and CDR2 are SGHAT and FQNNGV. V was shortened by 3 bases and J by 5 bases, with 10 bases between the two germline ends. The length of the CDR3 is 13 residues. CDR3 loop: CASSFRVVETQYF. The CDR3 DNA reads as TGTGCCAGCAGCTTCCGGGTTGTGGAGACCCAGTACTTC.

The gene calls are TRBV5-4 and TRBJ2-3; D might be TRBD1 (7 bases). The length of the CDR3 is 14 residues. Germline CDR1 reads SGHNT; CDR2 reads YYREEE (reference sequence). The germline V and J ends were trimmed by 0 bases and 11 bases, with 16 bases remaining between them. In DNA form, the CDR3 reads TGTGCCAGCAGCTTGGTGGGAGGACAGGCCCTGCAGTATTTT. Translating it yields CASSLVGGQALQYF.

J is TRBJ1-6 and V is TRBV3-1; D ambiguous. Trimming stripped 4 bases from V and 7 bases from J, with 11 bases between. CDR3 size: 14 residues. CDR1 and CDR2 (germline): LGHDT, YNNKEL (reference sequence). The CDR3 protein is CASSPTLGNSPLHF. The DNA of the CDR3 is TGTGCCAGCAGCCCGACCCTCGGCAATTCACCCCTCCACTTT.

This sequence joins TRBV7-3 and TRBJ1-1, with 7 bases identical to TRBD1. V trimming: 5 bases; J trimming: 5 bases; junction bases outside the gene matches: 11. This CDR3 is 15 amino acids long. Germline CDR1 and CDR2: SGHTA and FQGTGA. CDR3 sequence (DNA): TGTGCCAGCAGCCCCCAGGGGGTGGAGAGTACTGAAGCTTTCTTT. This codes for CASSPQGVESTEAFF.